The 10 T cell receptor beta chains presented below share a single source sample, sequenced in a study of T cell responses to AZD1222 COVID-19 vaccine (dated by TCRdb to the early 2020s). The time point label here, explained by the study, means: baseline before first vaccination. The library was made by the immunoSEQ multiplex PCR assay. The clones in this table, taken by TCRdb from immuneACCESS, are in-frame only. Not every clone is retained; where verified, under half of the shortfall comes from an unresolved V gene, and the cause of the rest is unknown. Present in this sample are under 70,000 clones, roughly 80% of which were seen just once. The ten largest clones represent over 12% of the sample. The sequenced sample was peripheral blood, obtained on day 0 of AZD1222 vaccination. All receptors come from an adult in good health.

This sequence joins TRBV19 and TRBJ2-5; D gene ambiguous. Germline CDR1 reads LNHDA; CDR2 reads SQIVND (reference sequence). The CDR3 runs 14 residues. Trimming removed 3 bases at V and 5 bases at J, with 13 bases between. CDR3 in DNA: TGTGCCAGTAGTATCGTGACGACTCCGGAGACCCAGTACTTC. Its translation: CASSIVTTPETQYF.

The V gene is TRBV4-3, the J gene TRBJ1-4; unclear D gene. With 0 bases removed from V and 6 bases from J, the gap between germline ends came to 11 bases. Germline-derived CDR1 and CDR2 are LGHNA and YSLEER. The CDR3 has 15 amino acids. The CDR3 coding sequence is TGCGCCAGCAGCCAAGATGGGAGGGCGCATGAAAAACTGTTTTTT. Its translation: CASSQDGRAHEKLFF.

V gene TRBV7-2 combines with J gene TRBJ1-2, with D possibly being TRBD1 (5 bases). This CDR3 region has 12 residues. V was cut by 11 bases and J by 4 bases, with 14 bases left in between. Germline values: CDR1 SGHTA, CDR2 FQGNSA. The CDR3, as DNA: TGTGCCGGTGCGGGGCCCCTCTATGGCTACACCTTC. Encoded protein: CAGAGPLYGYTF.

The chain carries TRBV7-2 and TRBJ2-7; TRBD1 matches at 8 bases. Germline CDR1 reads SGHTA; CDR2 reads FQGNSA. This CDR3 has 13 residues. The ends lost 5 bases at V and 3 bases at J; junction bases unmatched: 3. The CDR3 DNA follows: TGTGCCAGCAGCCCCACAGGGGGCTACGAGCAGTACTTC. This encodes CASSPTGGYEQYF.

V and J are TRBV18 and TRBJ1-6; no clear D gene. In germline, CDR1 is KGHSH, CDR2 LQKENI. The ends were cut back, 2 bases at V and 8 bases at J, with 10 bases in the middle. The CDR3 contains 14 residues. The CDR3 bases are TGTGCCAGCTCACCAGAGGGTTTTGATTCACCCCTCCACTTT. Its protein product is CASSPEGFDSPLHF.

This clone was counted a few times. The J gene is TRBJ2-2, the V gene TRBV13; tentative D call: TRBD2 (6 bases). The V gene's germline CDR1 is PRHDT and CDR2 FYEKMQ (reference sequence). The CDR3 is 15 residues long. Trimming took 3 bases from V and 4 from J, leaving 12 bases between them. The CDR3 DNA is TGTGCCAGCAGCTTTCGGGGGTACGGCACCGGGGAGCTGTTTTTT. It codes for CASSFRGYGTGELFF.

V gene TRBV6-5 combines with J gene TRBJ2-3, with 10 bases matching TRBD1. The CDR3 spans 14 residues. The trim removed 7 bases at V and 3 bases at J, leaving 4 bases unmatched. Germline V lookup: CDR1 MNHEY, CDR2 SVGAGI. This CDR3 is CASNLDRGTDTQYF. CDR3 nucleotide sequence: TGTGCCAGCAATTTGGACAGGGGGACAGATACGCAGTATTTT.

This clone is labeled as hyperexpanded. V gene TRBV28 combines with J gene TRBJ2-7, with TRBD1 as a possible D gene (6 bases). The CDR3 has 13 amino acids. Between the trimmed V and J ends, which lost 3 bases and 2 bases, there was a span of 8 bases. Germline values: CDR1 MDHEN, CDR2 SYDVKM. In DNA form, the CDR3 reads TGTGCCAGCAGTTTCAGGGGAGCCTACGAGCAGTACTTC. Amino acid sequence: CASSFRGAYEQYF.

The CDR3 sequence is CASSQDWERGRRGYEQYF. CDR3 nucleotides: TGCGCCAGCAGCCAAGATTGGGAGCGGGGCCGTCGGGGATACGAGCAGTACTTC. The chain combines TRBV4-1 with TRBJ2-7; 7 bases line up with TRBD2. The germline V gene encodes CDR1 MGHRA and CDR2 YSYEKL. After removal of 0 bases from V and 4 bases from J, the junction contained 15 bases not matched to a gene. The CDR3 covers 18 residues.

The V gene is TRBV10-3, the J gene TRBJ2-7, with D unresolved. This CDR3 is built from 12 residues. With 2 bases removed from V and 3 bases from J, the gap between germline ends came to 5 bases. Germline CDR1 is ENHRY and CDR2 is SYGVKD. The CDR3 bases are TGTGCCATCAGTGAGGGCAGCTACGAGCAGTACTTC. Its translation: CAISEGSYEQYF.